A selection of T cell receptor beta chains follows, all from one sample in a study of neoadjuvant anti-PD-1 for oral cavity cancer. Repertoires were generated with immunoSEQ multiplex PCR, while TCRdb's copy carries only in-frame clones and drops some. The sample consists of approximately 13,000 clones, 65% to 75% of them appearing once. The sample in question was PBMCs, obtained after nivolumab (anti-PD-1) treatment. Receptors originate from a person aged 35 to 85 with oral cavity squamous cell carcinoma. Each CDR3 is given with its conserved first and last residue. The D gene is left open where the match is weak.

CDR3 length	D gene	V gene	CDR3 protein
16	TRBD1	TRBV19	CASSSSGGQYSGGYTF
12	TRBD1	TRBV30	CACTGQGHEQYF
13	TRBD1	TRBV7-9	CASSSGQDTEAFF
12	-	TRBV29-1	CSVEDGTDTQYF
18	TRBD2	TRBV7-2	CASSLEGTSGRFYNEQFF
15	TRBD2	TRBV4-1	CASSQDSTSQNIQYF
16	-	TRBV11-2	CASSLVTGQGDYGYTF
13	-	TRBV11-1	CASSLGLAHEQYF
13	-	TRBV6-6	CASRGGETDTQYF
13	-	TRBV30	CAWSGTDTLPQHF
14	-	TRBV30	CAWSKDSGNQPQHF
16	-	TRBV4-1	CASSQFNSGAGETQYF
16	TRBD2	TRBV5-8	CASSWWTSGSTDTQYF
13	-	TRBV6-5	CASSYFGIGPQYF
14	-	TRBV10-3	CAISVETTTYEQYF
14	TRBD1	TRBV15	CATSSRDSNYEQYF
14	-	TRBV25-1	CASSEGYSTGELFF
13	-	TRBV6-5	CASWGSVNTEAFF
14	-	TRBV9	CASSVGPLGNEQFF
15	-	TRBV7-3	CASSLVGGLWDTQYF
13	-	TRBV19	CASRGVWTGELFF
16	TRBD2	TRBV6-5	CASSYSGLAGAYEQYF
14	TRBD1	TRBV6-5	CASSPGQGGQPQHF
15	-	TRBV5-1	CASSLDLGTRNEQFF
11	-	TRBV7-6	CASSSGTEQFF
13	TRBD1	TRBV7-8	CASSPGQNYGYTF
15	-	TRBV19	CASSIGRQRTYEQYF